Listed here are 28 T cell receptor beta chains from one sample, sequenced in a study of T cell responses to AZD1222 COVID-19 vaccine (dated by TCRdb to the early 2020s). The time point tag for this specimen amounts to: baseline before first vaccination. The library relied on the immunoSEQ multiplex PCR assay. TCRdb mirrors the immuneACCESS table, restricted to in-frame sequences. Some clones are absent from its copies; in checked studies, under half trace to an unresolved V gene, and the reason for the others is unknown. For this sample there are 90,000 to 120,000 clones; approximately 89% appear just once. The ten biggest clones cover roughly a sixth of the sample. Sequenced here: peripheral blood, sampled on day 0 of AZD1222 vaccination. These receptors were collected from an adult in good health.

V is TRBV25-1 and J is TRBJ1-6; D unresolved. Trimming removed 3 bases from V and 10 bases from J, with 13 bases in between. This CDR3 comprises 14 residues. In germline, CDR1 is MGHDK, CDR2 SYGVNS. In DNA form, the CDR3 reads TGTGCCAGCAGTGAGTTGGATTTCGGCTCACCCCTCCACTTT. This encodes CASSELDFGSPLHF.

V gene TRBV4-1 combines with J gene TRBJ2-1; TRBD1 or TRBD2 may be the D gene (5 bases each). Germline V gene sequence: CDR1 MGHRA, CDR2 YSYEKL. The CDR3 is made up of 14 amino acids. Trimming stripped 3 bases from V and 6 bases from J, with 12 bases between. The CDR3 region is CASSHKNGGNEQFF. The CDR3 region has the DNA TGCGCCAGCAGCCATAAGAATGGGGGCAATGAGCAGTTCTTC.

The chain couples TRBV6-5 to TRBJ2-7, with a tentative D call TRBD1 (5 bases). From germline, CDR1 is MNHEY and CDR2 SVGAGI. V gave up 8 bases and J gave up 1 base, with 12 bases separating them. The CDR3 extends over 13 amino acids. The CDR3 DNA follows: TGTGCCAGCTGGAACAGGCAATCCTACGAGCAGTACTTC. Its protein product is CASWNRQSYEQYF.

The rearrangement joins TRBV9 to TRBJ1-2; 7 bases line up with TRBD1. Trimming cost V 4 bases and J 8 bases; bases outside gene matches: 11. Germline values: CDR1 SGDLS, CDR2 YYNGEE. The CDR3 spans 14 residues. CDR3 loop: CASSQTGVVGGYTF. CDR3 bases: TGTGCCAGCAGCCAAACAGGGGTCGTAGGCGGCTACACCTTC.

The chain links TRBV5-1 to TRBJ2-7, with D hard to call. Germline V gene lookup returns CDR1 SGHRS and CDR2 YFSETQ. The V end was cut by 4 bases, the J end by 7 bases, with 9 bases between. The CDR3 length is 11 residues. The CDR3 loop is CASSDVGEQYF. CDR3 sequence (DNA): TGCGCCAGCAGCGACGTGGGGGAGCAGTACTTC.

The chain carries TRBV9 and TRBJ1-1; D is perhaps TRBD1 (5 bases). Germline CDR1 reads SGDLS; CDR2 reads YYNGEE. V dropped 3 bases and J dropped 4 bases, with 10 bases sitting between them. The CDR3 covers 13 residues. This CDR3 is CASSAAGRTEAFF. The CDR3 DNA reads as TGTGCCAGCAGCGCTGCAGGGCGCACTGAAGCTTTCTTT.

The table lists this clone with a count of one. The chain couples TRBV6-2 or TRBV6-3 to TRBJ2-2, with D uncertain. Trimming shortened V by 2 bases and J by 4 bases, and 5 bases separated the two germline ends. This CDR3 is built from 13 residues. The V gene's germline CDR1 is MNHEY and CDR2 SVGEGT. Here the CDR3 reads CASSYQFTGELFF. CDR3 in DNA: TGTGCCAGCAGTTACCAGTTCACCGGGGAGCTGTTTTTT.

This chain joins TRBV19 and TRBJ2-7; 9 nucleotides line up with TRBD1. V lost 5 bases, J lost 2 bases, and 7 bases stayed unmatched. CDR1 and CDR2 (germline): LNHDA, SQIVND (reference sequence). The CDR3 contains 15 residues. The CDR3 DNA sequence: TGTGCCAGTAGTCTCCGGACAGGGGCGGCCTACGAGCAGTACTTC. Its translation: CASSLRTGAAYEQYF.

This rearrangement joins TRBV7-2 to TRBJ1-4; no definite D call. This CDR3 region has 14 residues. Germline V gene data show CDR1 as SGHTA and CDR2 as FQGNSA. Deletions cut 4 bases from V and 5 bases from J, with 11 bases between. The CDR3 DNA reads TGTGCCAGCAGCTCGGACCTGAGAAATGAAAAACTGTTTTTT. Its translation: CASSSDLRNEKLFF.

The chain employs TRBV5-1 and TRBJ2-3; D is perhaps TRBD2 (5 bases). The CDR3 has 15 residues. V lost 0 bases and J lost 2, with 10 bases in between. The germline V gene encodes CDR1 SGHRS and CDR2 YFSETQ. The chain's CDR3 is CASSLARRDTDTQYF. The CDR3 DNA sequence: TGCGCCAGCAGCTTGGCCCGCCGGGACACAGATACGCAGTATTTT.

The chain has TRBV10-3 and TRBJ1-2; TRBD1 aligns across 9 bases. Germline CDR1 ENHRY, CDR2 SYGVKD. Trimming took 4 bases from V and 8 from J; bases not matched to a gene: 8. The CDR3 spans 14 residues. CDR3 nucleotide sequence: TGTGCCATCAGTGGAGGGACAGGGAGTTTCGGCTACACCTTC. This codes for CAISGGTGSFGYTF.

The rearrangement links TRBV11-2 to TRBJ2-3; D remains unclear. The CDR3 sequence is 14 residues long. Germline V gene lookup returns CDR1 SGHAT and CDR2 FQNNGV. The V end lost 4 bases, the J end lost 3 bases, and 11 bases lay between the germline ends. The CDR3 DNA follows: TGTGCCAGCAGCTCCACTACCAGGACAGATACGCAGTATTTT. Its translation is CASSSTTRTDTQYF.

The chain uses TRBV28 and TRBJ1-2; D call uncertain. CDR3 length: 14 residues. Germline V gives CDR1 MDHEN, CDR2 SYDVKM. Trimming took 2 bases from V and 2 from J, leaving 9 bases between them. CDR3 in DNA: TGTGCCAGCAGTTTACGACCGGGGAACTATGGCTACACCTTC. Translation: CASSLRPGNYGYTF.

This clone appeared a single time. A junction end diverges from the germline sequence, so it may reflect a read error. This chain joins TRBV10-3 and TRBJ1-3, with 8 bases that match TRBD1. Germline CDR1 and CDR2: ENHRY and SYGVKD. The CDR3 totals 14 residues. The CDR3 DNA follows: TGTGCCGTCAGAGACAGGGGCTATGGAAACACCATATATTTT. The encoded protein is CAVRDRGYGNTIYF.

Worth noting for this clone: A read error is likely, as this CDR3 ends without the conserved phenylalanine or tryptophan. Because the CDR3's place on the DNA is in doubt, the DNA is left out and the CDR3 is given as listed by TCRdb. This chain links TRBV10-3 with TRBJ2-3; the table's D call TRBD2 went unverified against the DNA. Looked up from germline, CDR1 is ENHRY and CDR2 is SYGVKD. The CDR3 numbers 14 amino acids, ends counted. The CDR3 here is CAISGASGGGLSSI.

The chain links TRBV3-1 (or the pseudogene TRBV3-2) to TRBJ1-2, with a weak D call TRBD1 (5 bases). The germline V gene encodes CDR1 LGHDT and CDR2 YNNKEL (reference sequence). This CDR3 is 19 amino acids long. V lost 0 bases and J lost 2, with 22 bases in between. CDR3 in DNA: TGTGCCAGCAGCCAAGATTGGGGACGGATCCAATCTCGAAACTATGGCTACACCTTC. Protein: CASSQDWGRIQSRNYGYTF.

The CDR3 reads CASSYAGGREQYF. Here the CDR3 DNA reads TGTGCCAGCAGTTATGCGGGGGGACGCGAGCAGTACTTC. V gene TRBV6-2 or TRBV6-3 combines with J gene TRBJ2-7; 8 bases agree with TRBD2. V shed 3 bases, J shed 6 bases, and the junction held 4 bases outside the gene matches. There are 13 residues in the CDR3. Germline V CDR1 and CDR2: MNHEY, SVGEGT.

CDR3 nucleotides: TGTGCCAGCAGGACTACCGTGGGGGCCAGGTACAATGAGCAGTTCTTC. This translates into CASRTTVGARYNEQFF. J is TRBJ2-1 and V is TRBV27; possibly TRBD1 for D (6 bases). Looked up from germline, CDR1 is MNHEY and CDR2 is SMNVEV (reference sequence). The germline V and J ends were trimmed by 6 bases and 4 bases, with 19 bases remaining between them. CDR3 length: 16 amino acids.

This chain uses TRBV7-2 with TRBJ2-7; tentative D call: TRBD2 (6 bases). Germline lookup yields CDR1 SGHTA and CDR2 FQGNSA. Trimming removed 4 bases from V and 3 bases from J, with 19 bases in between. The CDR3 is 16 residues long. The CDR3: CASSSRGGGSVYEQYF. Written as DNA, the CDR3 is TGTGCCAGCAGCTCCCGGGGAGGAGGCAGCGTCTACGAGCAGTACTTC. The whole variable domain, filled in from reference TRBV7-2 and TRBJ2-7, reads GAGVSQSPSNKVTEKGKDVELRCDPISGHTALYWYRQSLGQGLEFLIYFQGNSAPDKSGLPSDRFSAERTGGSVSTLTIQRTQQEDSAVYLCASSSRGGGSVYEQYFGPGTRLTVT.

Worth noting for this clone: Other DNA variants within this sample encode the same CDR3. The chain has TRBV18 and TRBJ2-5, with D uncertain. This CDR3 contains 10 residues. Trimming shortened V by 6 bases and J by 4 bases, and 3 bases separated the two germline ends. Germline V gene lookup returns CDR1 KGHSH and CDR2 LQKENI. This CDR3 reads CASSGETQYF. CDR3 DNA sequence: TGTGCCAGCTCTGGAGAGACCCAGTACTTC.

J is TRBJ2-7 and V is TRBV6-5; 11 bases are a match to TRBD1. CDR1 MNHEY and CDR2 SVGAGI come from the germline V gene. This CDR3 is built from 15 residues. The ends lost 5 bases at V and 2 bases at J; junction bases unmatched: 5. The CDR3 nucleotides are TGTGCCAGCAGTCCGGGGACAGGGGGGGCCTACGAGCAGTACTTC. This codes for CASSPGTGGAYEQYF.

CDR3: CASIRLNTDPHYGYTF. Here the CDR3 DNA reads TGTGCCAGCATCCGCCTGAATACGGACCCCCATTATGGCTACACCTTC. V usage is TRBV28 and J usage is TRBJ1-2; D uncertain. The germline gives CDR1 MDHEN, CDR2 SYDVKM. The CDR3 loop spans 16 amino acids. Trimming shortened V by 7 bases and J by 5 bases, and 23 bases separated the two germline ends.

The chain recombines TRBV7-9 with TRBJ2-7; 9 bases are shared with TRBD1. J gave up 2 bases and V 0 bases, and 8 bases lay outside the gene matches. The CDR3 length is 17 residues. Germline V gene data show CDR1 as SEHNR and CDR2 as FQNEAQ (reference sequence). This CDR3 reads CASSLAPWRTGAYEQYF. In nucleotides, the CDR3 is TGTGCCAGCAGCTTAGCACCTTGGAGGACAGGGGCCTACGAGCAGTACTTC.

V gene TRBV7-3 combines with J gene TRBJ2-7, with a weak D call TRBD2 (7 bases). The ends were cut back, 5 bases at V and 2 bases at J, with 19 bases in the middle. The CDR3 is made up of 16 amino acids. Germline CDR1 reads SGHTA; CDR2 reads FQGTGA. CDR3 in DNA: TGTGCCAGCAGCCCCGTGGGGGCTAGCGGAGCCTACGAGCAGTACTTC. The encoded protein is CASSPVGASGAYEQYF.

The genes are TRBV6-5 and TRBJ2-5; D is uncertain. CDR3 length: 14 residues. Trimming shortened V by 7 bases and J by 4 bases, and 16 bases separated the two germline ends. Germline CDR1 is MNHEY and CDR2 is SVGAGI. The CDR3 DNA follows: TGTGCCAGCACTTTCCTCTCCCCTGGAGAGACCCAGTACTTC. Its translation: CASTFLSPGETQYF.

The chain has TRBV4-1 and TRBJ1-2, with TRBD1 as a possible D gene (6 bases). Germline V gives CDR1 MGHRA, CDR2 YSYEKL. This CDR3 is built from 18 residues. Trimming removed 0 bases from V and 3 bases from J, with 20 bases in between. CDR3: CASSQEGQGSGAYYGYTF. The CDR3 DNA reads as TGCGCCAGCAGCCAAGAAGGTCAGGGGTCCGGGGCTTACTATGGCTACACCTTC.

The chain recombines TRBV18 with TRBJ1-2, with TRBD1 matching 10 bases. CDR3 length: 15 amino acids. Trimming removed 8 bases from V and 2 bases from J; junction bases left unmatched: 8. CDR1 and CDR2 from the germline V gene are KGHSH and LQKENI. The DNA of the CDR3 is TGTGCCAGCGACAGGGGGCAGGGAGTCAACTATGGCTACACCTTC. It specifies CASDRGQGVNYGYTF.

Only one count was recorded for this clone. The V gene is TRBV19, the J gene TRBJ1-1; TRBD1 might be the D (6 bases). The V gene's germline CDR1 is LNHDA and CDR2 SQIVND (reference sequence). CDR3 length: 15 residues. Trimming stripped 3 bases from V and 1 base from J, with 12 bases between. The CDR3 region is CASSISSGANTEAFF. The CDR3 DNA reads as TGTGCCAGTAGTATCTCGTCAGGGGCGAACACTGAAGCTTTCTTT.